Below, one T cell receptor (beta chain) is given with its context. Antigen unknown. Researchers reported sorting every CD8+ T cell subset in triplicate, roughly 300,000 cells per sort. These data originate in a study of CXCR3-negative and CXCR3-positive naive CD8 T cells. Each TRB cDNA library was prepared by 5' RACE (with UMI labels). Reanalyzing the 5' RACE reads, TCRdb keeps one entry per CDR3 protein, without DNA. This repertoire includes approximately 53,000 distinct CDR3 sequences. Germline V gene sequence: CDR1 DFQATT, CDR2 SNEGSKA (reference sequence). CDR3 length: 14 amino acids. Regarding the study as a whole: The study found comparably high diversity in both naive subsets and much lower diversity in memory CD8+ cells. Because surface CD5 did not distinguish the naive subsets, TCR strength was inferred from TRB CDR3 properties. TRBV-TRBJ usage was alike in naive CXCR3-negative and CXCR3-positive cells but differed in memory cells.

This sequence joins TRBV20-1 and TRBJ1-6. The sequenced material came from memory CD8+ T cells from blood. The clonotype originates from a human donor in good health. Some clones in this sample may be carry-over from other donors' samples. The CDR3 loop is CSATPWQDNSPLHF.